This entry lists 7 T cell receptor beta chains sequenced from one sample in a study of CD4+ T cells in melanoma. Here immunoSEQ multiplex PCR was the method, and the copy in TCRdb shows in-frame clones only, minus some. This table holds about 140,000 clones, about 90% found once. Source of these receptors: a human donor with melanoma.

On this clone itself: Lacking the conserved final phenylalanine or tryptophan, this CDR3 likely reflects a read error. No DNA is shown, since the ends of the CDR3 on it are uncertain; the CDR3 is the one TCRdb lists. This sequence joins TRBV20-1 and TRBJ1-6; the table gives TRBD1 as D, unverified against the DNA. Germline CDR1 is DFQATT and CDR2 is SNEGSKA (reference sequence). Inclusive of both ends, the CDR3 amounts to 10 amino acids. The CDR3 sequence: CSAKTGPFKV.

The chain is built from TRBV6-6 and TRBJ1-1; possibly TRBD1 for D (5 bases). The V end lost 6 bases, the J end lost 8 bases, and 16 bases lay between the germline ends. Looked up from germline, CDR1 is MNHNY and CDR2 is SVGAGI (reference sequence). The CDR3 runs 13 residues. The DNA of the CDR3 is TGTGCCAGCAGCCCTCCCTCAGGGAGAGAAGCTTTCTTT. Its translation is CASSPPSGREAFF.

CDR3 protein: CASRPKLTGQFFGYTF. The CDR3 DNA is TGTGCCAGCAGGCCGAAATTGACAGGGCAGTTTTTTGGCTACACCTTC. This chain connects TRBV6-9 to TRBJ1-2; TRBD1 aligns across 7 bases. In germline, CDR1 is MNHGY, CDR2 SVAAGI. The CDR3 is 16 amino acids. The J segment lost 7 bases and the V segment lost 6 bases, leaving 17 bases of the junction unmatched.

This chain connects TRBV6-5 to TRBJ1-3; possible D gene TRBD1, 6 bases. V gave up 7 bases and J gave up 1 base, with 11 bases separating them. The CDR3 contains 14 residues. Germline loops: CDR1 MNHEY, CDR2 SVGAGI. DNA of the CDR3: TGTGCCAGCACCCTGACAGGATCTGGAAACACCATATATTTT. This encodes CASTLTGSGNTIYF.

The chain is built from TRBV6-6 and TRBJ1-5, with a tentative D call TRBD1 (6 bases). CDR3 length: 14 amino acids. Deletions cut 3 bases from V and 4 bases from J, with 10 bases between. The germline CDR1 and CDR2 sequences are MNHNY and SVGAGI (reference sequence). The DNA for the CDR3 is TGTGCCAGCAGTTATGGCACAGGGAATCAGCCCCAGCATTTT. Translating gives CASSYGTGNQPQHF.

The rearrangement joins TRBV30 to TRBJ1-5; a weak D match, TRBD1 (5 bases). The V end was cut by 3 bases, the J end by 9 bases, with 21 bases between. Germline CDR1 is GTSNPN and CDR2 is SVGIG (reference sequence). This CDR3 is built from 15 residues. The CDR3 DNA is TGTGCCTGGAGCCTAAGCTCCGGGACCCCCGGGCCCCAGCATTTT. Amino acids: CAWSLSSGTPGPQHF.

The rearrangement links TRBV27 to TRBJ1-6; TRBD1 matches 10 bases. After removal of 1 base from V and 4 bases from J, the junction contained 13 bases not matched to a gene. The CDR3 length is 20 residues. CDR1 and CDR2 (germline): MNHEY, SMNVEV (reference sequence). The CDR3 loop reads CASSLYRGTGAGIYNSPLHF. The CDR3 region has the DNA TGTGCCAGCAGTTTATACCGGGGGACAGGGGCGGGCATTTATAATTCACCCCTCCACTTT.